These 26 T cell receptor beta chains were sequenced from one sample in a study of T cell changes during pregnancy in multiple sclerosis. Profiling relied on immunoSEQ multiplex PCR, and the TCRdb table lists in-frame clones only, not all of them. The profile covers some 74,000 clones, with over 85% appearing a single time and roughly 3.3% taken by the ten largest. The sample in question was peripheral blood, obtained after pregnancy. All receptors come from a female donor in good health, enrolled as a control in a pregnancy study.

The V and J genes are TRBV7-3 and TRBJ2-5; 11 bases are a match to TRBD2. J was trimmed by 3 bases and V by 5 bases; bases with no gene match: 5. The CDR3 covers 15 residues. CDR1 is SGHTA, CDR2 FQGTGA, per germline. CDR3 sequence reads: CASSLSGLAEETQYF. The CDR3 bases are TGTGCCAGCAGCCTCTCGGGACTAGCGGAAGAGACCCAGTACTTC. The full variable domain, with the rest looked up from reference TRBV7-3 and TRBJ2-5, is GAGVSQTPSNKVTEKGKYVELRCDPISGHTALYWYRQSLGQGPEFLIYFQGTGAADDSGLPNDRFFAVRPEGSVSTLKIQRTERGDSAVYLCASSLSGLAEETQYFGPGTRLLVL.

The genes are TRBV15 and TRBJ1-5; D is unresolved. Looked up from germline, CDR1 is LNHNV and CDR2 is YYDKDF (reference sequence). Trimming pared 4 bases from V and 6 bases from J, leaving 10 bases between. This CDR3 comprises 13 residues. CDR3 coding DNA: TGTGCCACCAGCACTGAGGGAAGTCAGCCCCAGCATTTT. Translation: CATSTEGSQPQHF.

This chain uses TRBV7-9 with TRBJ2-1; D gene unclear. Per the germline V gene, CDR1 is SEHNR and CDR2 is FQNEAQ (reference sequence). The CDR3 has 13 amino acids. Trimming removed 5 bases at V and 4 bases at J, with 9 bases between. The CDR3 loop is CASSPREYNEQFF. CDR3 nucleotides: TGTGCCAGCAGCCCCCGAGAGTACAATGAGCAGTTCTTC. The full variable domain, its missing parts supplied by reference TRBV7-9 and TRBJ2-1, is DTGVSQNPRHKITKRGQNVTFRCDPISEHNRLYWYRQTLGQGPEFLTYFQNEAQLEKSRLLSDRFSAERPKGSFSTLEIQRTEQGDSAMYLCASSPREYNEQFFGPGTRLTVL.

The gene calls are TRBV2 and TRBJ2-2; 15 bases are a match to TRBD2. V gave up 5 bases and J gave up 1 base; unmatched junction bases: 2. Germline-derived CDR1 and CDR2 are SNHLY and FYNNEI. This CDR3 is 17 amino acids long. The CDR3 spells CASSKGLAGGNTGELFF. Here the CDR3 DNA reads TGTGCCAGCAGTAAGGGACTAGCGGGGGGGAACACCGGGGAGCTGTTTTTT.

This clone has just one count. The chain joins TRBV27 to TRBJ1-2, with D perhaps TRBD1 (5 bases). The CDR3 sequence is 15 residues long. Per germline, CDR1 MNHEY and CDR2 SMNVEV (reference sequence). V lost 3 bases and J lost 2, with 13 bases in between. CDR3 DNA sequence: TGTGCCAGCAGTTTGGCAGGGAAGCTAAACTATGGCTACACCTTC. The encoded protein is CASSLAGKLNYGYTF.

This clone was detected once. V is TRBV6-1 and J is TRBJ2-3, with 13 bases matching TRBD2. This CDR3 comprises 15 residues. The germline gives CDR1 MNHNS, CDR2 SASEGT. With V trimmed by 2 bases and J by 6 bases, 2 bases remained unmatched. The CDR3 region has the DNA TGTGCCAGCAGTGAAACTAGCGGGGGGGCCGATACGCAGTATTTT. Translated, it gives CASSETSGGADTQYF.

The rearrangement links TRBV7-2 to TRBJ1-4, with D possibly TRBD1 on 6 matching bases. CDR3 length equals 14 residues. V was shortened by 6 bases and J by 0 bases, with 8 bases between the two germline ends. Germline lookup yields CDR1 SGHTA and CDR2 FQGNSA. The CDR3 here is CASRDRPTNEKLFF. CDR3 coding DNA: TGTGCCAGCAGGGACAGACCAACTAATGAAAAACTGTTTTTT.

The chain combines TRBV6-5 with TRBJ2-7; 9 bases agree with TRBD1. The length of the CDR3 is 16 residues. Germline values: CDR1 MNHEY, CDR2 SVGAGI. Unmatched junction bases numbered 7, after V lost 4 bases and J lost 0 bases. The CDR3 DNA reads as TGTGCCAGCAGTTTCCCCGGGACAGGGCACTCCTACGAGCAGTACTTC. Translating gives CASSFPGTGHSYEQYF.

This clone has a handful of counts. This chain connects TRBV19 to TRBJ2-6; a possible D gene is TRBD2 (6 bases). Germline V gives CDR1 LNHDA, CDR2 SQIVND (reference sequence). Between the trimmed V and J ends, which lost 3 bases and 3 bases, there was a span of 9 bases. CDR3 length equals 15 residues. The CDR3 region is CASSIWGVGANVLTF. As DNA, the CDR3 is TGTGCCAGTAGTATTTGGGGGGTTGGGGCCAACGTCCTGACTTTC.

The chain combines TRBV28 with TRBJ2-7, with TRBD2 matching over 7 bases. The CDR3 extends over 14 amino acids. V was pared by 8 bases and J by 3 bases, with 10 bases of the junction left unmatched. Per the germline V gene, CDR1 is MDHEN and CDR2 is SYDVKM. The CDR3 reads CASDERGPLYEQYF. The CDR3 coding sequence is TGTGCCAGCGATGAGCGGGGACCTCTCTACGAGCAGTACTTC.

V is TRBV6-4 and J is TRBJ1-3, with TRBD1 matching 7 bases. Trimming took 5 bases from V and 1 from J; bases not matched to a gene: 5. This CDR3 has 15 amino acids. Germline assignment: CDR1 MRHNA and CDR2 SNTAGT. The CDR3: CASSIQGGSGNTIYF. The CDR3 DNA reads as TGTGCCAGCAGTATCCAGGGGGGATCTGGAAACACCATATATTTT.

The CDR3 DNA sequence: TGTGCCAGCAGCCGAAAACTCTCTGGGGCCAACGTCCTGACTTTC. It codes for CASSRKLSGANVLTF. V gene TRBV7-9 combines with J gene TRBJ2-6; no reliable D call. The germline V and J ends were trimmed by 5 bases and 0 bases, with 8 bases remaining between them. The CDR3 contains 15 residues. Germline lookup yields CDR1 SEHNR and CDR2 FQNEAQ (reference sequence).

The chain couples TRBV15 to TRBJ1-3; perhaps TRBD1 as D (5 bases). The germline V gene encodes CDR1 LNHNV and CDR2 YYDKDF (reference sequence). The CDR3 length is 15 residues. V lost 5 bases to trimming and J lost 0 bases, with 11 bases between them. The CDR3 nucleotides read TGTGCCACCAGCCCCCGGGGGGGCTCTGGAAACACCATATATTTT. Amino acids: CATSPRGGSGNTIYF.

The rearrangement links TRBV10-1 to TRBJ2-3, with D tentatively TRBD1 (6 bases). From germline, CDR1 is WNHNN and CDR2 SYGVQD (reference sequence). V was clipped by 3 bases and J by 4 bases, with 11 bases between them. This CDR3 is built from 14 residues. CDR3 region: CASSEQGLADTQYF. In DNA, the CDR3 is TGCGCCAGCAGTGAACAGGGATTGGCAGATACGCAGTATTTT.

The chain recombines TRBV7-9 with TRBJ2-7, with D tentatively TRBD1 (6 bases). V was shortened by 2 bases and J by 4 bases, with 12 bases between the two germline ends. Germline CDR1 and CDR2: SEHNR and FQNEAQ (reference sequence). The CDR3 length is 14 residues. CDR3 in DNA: TGTGCCAGCAGCTTATCAGGGGCAGTTTACGAGCAGTACTTC. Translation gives CASSLSGAVYEQYF.

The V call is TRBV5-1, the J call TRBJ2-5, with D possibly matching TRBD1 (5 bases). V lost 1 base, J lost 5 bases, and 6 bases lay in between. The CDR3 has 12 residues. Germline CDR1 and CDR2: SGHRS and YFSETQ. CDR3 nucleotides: TGCGCCAGCAGCTTGAAGGGGGAGACCCAGTACTTC. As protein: CASSLKGETQYF.

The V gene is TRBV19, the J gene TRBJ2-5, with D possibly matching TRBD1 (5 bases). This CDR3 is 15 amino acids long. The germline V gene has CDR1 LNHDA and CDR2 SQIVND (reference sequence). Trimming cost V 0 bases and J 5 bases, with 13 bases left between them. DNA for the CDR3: TGTGCCAGTAGTATAGAGGTACAGGTGTTGGAGACCCAGTACTTC. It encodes CASSIEVQVLETQYF.

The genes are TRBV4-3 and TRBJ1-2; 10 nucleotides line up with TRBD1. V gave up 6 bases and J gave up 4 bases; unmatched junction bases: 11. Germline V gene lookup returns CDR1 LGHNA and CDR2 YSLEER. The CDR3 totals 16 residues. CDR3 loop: CASRPQTGGLLYGYTF. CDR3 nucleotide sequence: TGCGCCAGCAGGCCGCAGACAGGGGGCCTTCTCTATGGCTACACCTTC.

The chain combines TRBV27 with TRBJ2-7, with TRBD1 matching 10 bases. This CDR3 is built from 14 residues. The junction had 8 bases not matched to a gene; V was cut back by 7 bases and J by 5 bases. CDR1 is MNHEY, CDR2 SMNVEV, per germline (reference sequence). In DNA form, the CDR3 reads TGTGCCAGCAAAGCCGGGACAGGGGTCGACGAGCAGTACTTC. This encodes CASKAGTGVDEQYF.

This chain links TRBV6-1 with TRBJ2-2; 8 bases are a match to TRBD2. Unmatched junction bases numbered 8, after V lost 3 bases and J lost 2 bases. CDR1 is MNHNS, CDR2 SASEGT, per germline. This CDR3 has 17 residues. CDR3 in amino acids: CASSEGSGALNTGELFF. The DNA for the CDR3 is TGTGCCAGCAGTGAGGGTAGCGGGGCACTAAACACCGGGGAGCTGTTTTTT.

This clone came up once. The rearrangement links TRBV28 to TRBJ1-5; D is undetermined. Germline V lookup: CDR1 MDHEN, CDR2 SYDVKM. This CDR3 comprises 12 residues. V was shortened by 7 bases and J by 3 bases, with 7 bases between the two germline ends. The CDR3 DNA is TGTGCCAGCAACAGATACAATCAGCCCCAGCATTTT. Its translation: CASNRYNQPQHF.

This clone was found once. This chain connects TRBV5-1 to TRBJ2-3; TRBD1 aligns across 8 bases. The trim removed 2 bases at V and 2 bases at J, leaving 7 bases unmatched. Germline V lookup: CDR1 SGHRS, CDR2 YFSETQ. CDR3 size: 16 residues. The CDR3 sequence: CASSFSTGAYTDTQYF. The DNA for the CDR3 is TGCGCCAGCAGCTTCTCGACAGGGGCGTACACAGATACGCAGTATTTT.

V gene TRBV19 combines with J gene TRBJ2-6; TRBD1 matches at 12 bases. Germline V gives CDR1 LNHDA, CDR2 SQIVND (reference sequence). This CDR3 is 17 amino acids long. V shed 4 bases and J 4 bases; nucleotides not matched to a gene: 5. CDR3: CASSTGTGGLGANVLTF. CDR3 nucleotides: TGTGCCAGTAGTACCGGGACAGGGGGCTTGGGGGCCAACGTCCTGACTTTC.

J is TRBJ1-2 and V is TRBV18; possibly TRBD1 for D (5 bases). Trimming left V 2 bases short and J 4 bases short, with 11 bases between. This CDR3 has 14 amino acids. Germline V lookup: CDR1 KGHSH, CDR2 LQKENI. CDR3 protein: CASSPGAISYGYTF. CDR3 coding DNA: TGTGCCAGCTCACCAGGGGCCATATCCTATGGCTACACCTTC.

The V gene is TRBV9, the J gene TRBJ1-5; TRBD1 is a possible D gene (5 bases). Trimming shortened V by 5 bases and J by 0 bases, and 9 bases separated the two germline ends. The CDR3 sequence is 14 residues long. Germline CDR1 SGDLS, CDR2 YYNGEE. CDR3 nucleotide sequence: TGTGCCAGCAGTACGGGGGTTAGCAATCAGCCCCAGCATTTT. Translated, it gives CASSTGVSNQPQHF.

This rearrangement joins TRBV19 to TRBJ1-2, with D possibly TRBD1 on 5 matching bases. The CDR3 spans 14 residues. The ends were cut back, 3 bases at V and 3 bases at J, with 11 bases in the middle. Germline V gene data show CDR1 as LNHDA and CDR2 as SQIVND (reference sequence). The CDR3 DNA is TGTGCCAGTAGTATCCCAGGGTACCACTATGGCTACACCTTC. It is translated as CASSIPGYHYGYTF.